What follows describes a single T cell receptor (beta chain). Its specificity is not known. The data originate from a study of cytomegalovirus exposure and HLA in healthy donors. Study conclusions and caveats: Apart from CMV serostatus, no immune exposure information was available.

PCR amplification relied on 60 Vbeta primers (plus 13 Jbeta primers). Data came from immunoSEQ multiplex PCR; TCRdb stores just in-frame clones and leaves some out. The sample includes 70,000 to 80,000 clones, approximately 80% seen only once; the top ten take 7.5% to 10%. The germline gives CDR1 MNHNY, CDR2 SVGAGI (reference sequence). CDR3 length: 15 residues. V was pared by 5 bases and J by 1 base, with 14 bases between. The receptor was derived from a woman in her thirties or forties in good health and CMV-seropositive. The chain combines TRBV6-6 with TRBJ1-2; no clear D gene. What was sequenced was PBMCs. The CDR3 DNA is TGTGCCAGCAGTAGCGACCCTACAATTAACTATGGCTACACCTTC. Translated, it gives CASSSDPTINYGYTF.